The 13 T cell receptor beta chains below all came from one sample that was sequenced in a study of beta chain features in type 1 diabetes. Every isolated RNA sample was fully reverse transcribed, so sequencing captured expressed TCRB transcripts. Profiled with immunoSEQ multiplex PCR; TCRdb holds only in-frame clones, not every one. The table shows about 650,000 clones, with over 10% occurring only once. The antigens for these receptors are not known. Overall study results and limits: When Type 1 diabetes patients were examined, their TCRB CDR3s proved moderately but significantly shorter in all four CD4+ subsets.

Input material: naive CD4+ T cells from blood. All receptors come from a man aged 30-40 years with type 1 diabetes.

There are a few counts of this clone. CDR3 sequence reads: CASSSRTAYEQYF. The CDR3 nucleotides read TGCGCCAGCAGCTCCAGGACAGCATACGAGCAGTACTTC. The chain employs TRBV5-1 and TRBJ2-7, with a possible D match to TRBD1 (6 bases). Trimming stripped 3 bases from V and 4 bases from J, with 11 bases between. The germline gives CDR1 SGHRS, CDR2 YFSETQ. CDR3 length: 13 residues.

This clone was detected a few times. This chain connects TRBV7-2 to TRBJ1-5; no clear D gene. The CDR3 sequence is 15 residues long. V lost 5 bases to trimming and J lost 4 bases, with 15 bases between them. The germline V gene encodes CDR1 SGHTA and CDR2 FQGNSA. As DNA, the CDR3 is TGTGCCAGCAGCCCCGGTCAAGCCCCTAATCAGCCCCAGCATTTT. Amino acid sequence: CASSPGQAPNQPQHF.

To note about this clone: An end of the junction differs from the germline gene, which may be a read error. V usage is TRBV29-1 and J usage is TRBJ1-2, with D maybe TRBD1 (6 bases). Germline V gives CDR1 SQVTM, CDR2 ANQGSEA. This CDR3 has 10 residues. For the CDR3, the DNA is TGCAGCGTTGAACTGGGGGGCTCCACCTTC. Its protein product is CSVELGGSTF.

The V and J genes are TRBV7-2 and TRBJ2-4, with 8 bases identical to TRBD1. The germline V gene has CDR1 SGHTA and CDR2 FQGNSA. The CDR3 is 14 residues long. The V segment lost 4 bases and the J segment 6 bases; nucleotides outside the gene matches: 5. CDR3: CASSSGTGLNIQYF. The CDR3 nucleotides read TGTGCCAGCAGCTCCGGGACAGGACTAAACATTCAGTACTTC.

V and J are TRBV7-9 and TRBJ1-4; D ambiguous. Trimming removed 3 bases at V and 8 bases at J, with 13 bases between. Germline V gives CDR1 SEHNR, CDR2 FQNEAQ (reference sequence). The CDR3 has 14 amino acids. CDR3 coding DNA: TGTGCCAGCAGCTTCGGTGGGAGAGTGGAAAAACTGTTTTTT. This codes for CASSFGGRVEKLFF.

With regard to this clone: This may come from a read error, since a much larger clone is one base off. Other DNA sequences in this sample translate to the same CDR3. The rearrangement links TRBV5-6 to TRBJ2-5, with D unresolved. V was clipped by 2 bases and J by 5 bases, with 4 bases between them. The CDR3 runs 11 residues. Per germline, CDR1 SGHDT and CDR2 YYEEEE. The DNA of the CDR3 is TGTGCCAGCAGCTTTGGGGAGACCCAGTACTTC. Translating gives CASSFGETQYF.

J is TRBJ2-5 and V is TRBV2; 7 bases line up with TRBD1. Germline-derived CDR1 and CDR2 are SNHLY and FYNNEI. The V segment lost 5 bases and the J segment 5 bases; nucleotides outside the gene matches: 2. The length of the CDR3 is 12 residues. The CDR3 loop is CASSKDRETQYF. In DNA, the CDR3 is TGTGCCAGCAGTAAGGACAGGGAGACCCAGTACTTC.

The V gene is TRBV5-1, the J gene TRBJ1-6; TRBD1 agrees at 7 bases. There are 14 residues in the CDR3. The germline V gene has CDR1 SGHRS and CDR2 YFSETQ. J lost 5 bases, V lost 4 bases, and 3 bases had no gene match. The CDR3 bases are TGCGCCAGCAGCGAAACAGGGGATAATTCACCCCTCCACTTT. This sequence encodes CASSETGDNSPLHF. Full variable domain (rest looked up from reference TRBV5-1 and TRBJ1-6): KAGVTQTPRYLIKTRGQQVTLSCSPISGHRSVSWYQQTPGQGLQFLFEYFSETQRNKGNFPGRFSGRQFSNSRSEMNVSTLELGDSALYLCASSETGDNSPLHFGNGTRLTVT.

This sequence joins TRBV9 and TRBJ1-6; perhaps TRBD1 as D (6 bases). Germline CDR1 is SGDLS and CDR2 is YYNGEE. The CDR3 sequence is 15 residues long. Trimming shortened V by 2 bases and J by 7 bases, and 13 bases separated the two germline ends. The CDR3 coding sequence is TGTGCCAGCAGCGTTGAGGACAGCCGAAATTCACCCCTCCACTTT. Translated, it gives CASSVEDSRNSPLHF.

The CDR3 DNA reads as TGTGCCAGCAGCTCCTACGGGGCGGGGGCCAACGTCCTGACTTTC. Translation gives CASSSYGAGANVLTF. This chain connects TRBV13 to TRBJ2-6; D tentatively reads TRBD1 or TRBD2 (5 bases each). The CDR3 length is 15 residues. The V end lost 4 bases, the J end lost 4 bases, and 11 bases lay between the germline ends. Germline lookup yields CDR1 PRHDT and CDR2 FYEKMQ (reference sequence).

The gene calls are TRBV9 and TRBJ2-5; D is unresolved. V was shortened by 4 bases and J by 2 bases, with 9 bases between the two germline ends. The germline V gene has CDR1 SGDLS and CDR2 YYNGEE. This CDR3 has 13 residues. For the CDR3, the DNA is TGTGCCAGCAGCCCCGATGGGCAAGAGACCCAGTACTTC. Its protein product is CASSPDGQETQYF.

In its sample, this clone was seen a few times. This chain joins TRBV28 and TRBJ1-2; possibly TRBD1 for D (5 bases). Trimming shortened V by 6 bases and J by 4 bases, and 15 bases separated the two germline ends. This CDR3 is built from 14 residues. Germline CDR1 is MDHEN and CDR2 is SYDVKM. This chain's CDR3 is CASRGTSRSYGYTF. CDR3 DNA: TGTGCCAGCAGGGGGACGTCTCGCAGCTATGGCTACACCTTC.

The V and J genes are TRBV4-3 and TRBJ1-2, with D unclear. The germline V and J ends were trimmed by 0 bases and 5 bases, with 10 bases remaining between them. The CDR3 is made up of 14 amino acids. Germline V CDR1 and CDR2: LGHNA, YSLEER. The CDR3 loop is CASSQDGSGYGYTF. The CDR3 DNA follows: TGCGCCAGCAGCCAAGATGGAAGTGGATATGGCTACACCTTC.